The present entry profiles one T cell receptor (beta chain) with its context. The V gene lost 9 bases and the J gene lost 3 bases, with 12 bases spanning the gap. The V gene's germline CDR1 is SNHLY and CDR2 FYNNEI. The CDR3 has 12 amino acids. This entry is derived from a study of control samples from healthy donors and cancer patients. Sequencing used immunoSEQ multiplex PCR; TCRdb keeps in-frame clones, though not all of them. Among some 150,000 clones listed, about 95% were seen once. This clonotype was obtained from a man in his sixties with colorectal cancer. Sequencing used PBMCs. This chain connects TRBV2 to TRBJ2-7; D is possibly TRBD1 (6 bases). The CDR3 DNA reads TGTGCCAGTTCAGGGGCCAACTACGAGCAGTACTTC. Amino acids: CASSGANYEQYF.